These 30 T cell receptor beta chains were sequenced from one sample in a study of blood T cell repertoires in COVID-19. Assay: immunoSEQ multiplex PCR; the TCRdb copy retains only in-frame clones and omits some. The sample includes 300,000 to 500,000 clones, 88% seen only once; the top ten take 2% to 2.5%. Material: PBMCs or T cells enriched from blood (not recorded which). These receptor sequences come from a woman aged 40 to 55 with acute COVID-19.

V usage is TRBV29-1 and J usage is TRBJ1-2, with 10 nucleotides matching TRBD1. This CDR3 has 13 amino acids. Germline-derived CDR1 and CDR2 are SQVTM and ANQGSEA. Trimming cost V 3 bases and J 4 bases; bases outside gene matches: 2. CDR3 residues: CSVEGDRGYGYTF. Written as DNA, the CDR3 is TGCAGCGTTGAGGGGGACAGGGGCTATGGCTACACCTTC. The whole variable domain, filled in from reference TRBV29-1 and TRBJ1-2, reads SAVISQKPSRDICQRGTSLTIQCQVDSQVTMMFWYRQQPGQSLTLIATANQGSEATYESGFVIDKFPISRPNLTFSTLTVSNMSPEDSSIYLCSVEGDRGYGYTFGSGTRLTVV.

The V and J genes are TRBV7-2 and TRBJ2-5, with 8 bases matching TRBD2. The CDR3 length is 14 residues. Trimming at V came to 8 bases and at J to 1 base, leaving 6 bases not matched to a gene. The germline V gene has CDR1 SGHTA and CDR2 FQGNSA. The CDR3 is CASSRAGAQETQYF. In DNA, the CDR3 is TGTGCCAGCTCTCGAGCGGGGGCCCAAGAGACCCAGTACTTC.

This clone was counted a few times. The chain combines TRBV30 with TRBJ1-6; D is undetermined. The CDR3 length is 13 residues. Trimming removed 3 bases at V and 6 bases at J, with 9 bases between. Germline CDR1 reads GTSNPN; CDR2 reads SVGIG (reference sequence). The CDR3 sequence: CAWSGKVNSPLHF. The DNA of the CDR3 is TGTGCCTGGAGCGGGAAAGTTAATTCACCCCTCCACTTT.

Written as DNA, the CDR3 is TGTGCCAGCAGCTTAAATCCAACAACGAATGAGCAGTTCTTC. This sequence encodes CASSLNPTTNEQFF. This chain uses TRBV11-3 with TRBJ2-1; no definite D call. Germline lookup yields CDR1 SGHNT and CDR2 YENEEA. This CDR3 is 14 amino acids long. V was cut by 2 bases and J by 7 bases, with 12 bases left in between.

The chain uses TRBV19 and TRBJ1-2, with 7 bases identical to TRBD1. Losses at the gene ends were 6 bases for V and 2 bases for J; bases not matched to a gene: 3. Germline lookup yields CDR1 LNHDA and CDR2 SQIVND (reference sequence). The CDR3 contains 13 residues. CDR3 DNA: TGTGCCAGTAGAAACAGGGGAAACTATGGCTACACCTTC. Translating it yields CASRNRGNYGYTF.

The chain's CDR3 is CASSRLQGEEQYF. The CDR3 nucleotides read TGTGCCAGCTCACGACTCCAGGGTGAGGAGCAGTACTTC. V and J are TRBV18 and TRBJ2-7; possibly TRBD1 for D (5 bases). The length of the CDR3 is 13 residues. Looked up from germline, CDR1 is KGHSH and CDR2 is LQKENI. The V end lost 4 bases, the J end lost 7 bases, and 14 bases lay between the germline ends.

This chain uses TRBV20-1 with TRBJ1-2, with no clear D. Germline values: CDR1 DFQATT, CDR2 SNEGSKA (reference sequence). The length of the CDR3 is 15 residues. Trimming pared 3 bases from V and 3 bases from J, leaving 17 bases between. CDR3 residues: CSASPRETFDYGYTF. In DNA form, the CDR3 reads TGCAGTGCTAGTCCCCGGGAAACCTTCGACTATGGCTACACCTTC.

In this sample, this clone turned up a few times. The gene calls are TRBV7-7 and TRBJ2-5; 14 positions agree with TRBD2. Per germline, CDR1 SSHAT and CDR2 FNYEAQ (reference sequence). The CDR3 sequence is 16 residues long. Trimming removed 1 base from V and 5 bases from J; junction bases left unmatched: 3. The CDR3 sequence is CASSLGGLAGGETQYF. Here the CDR3 DNA reads TGTGCCAGCAGCTTAGGCGGACTAGCGGGGGGTGAGACCCAGTACTTC.

The rearrangement links TRBV27 to TRBJ1-2; a weak D match, TRBD1 (5 bases). The germline V and J ends were trimmed by 3 bases and 0 bases, with 8 bases remaining between them. The germline V gene encodes CDR1 MNHEY and CDR2 SMNVEV (reference sequence). CDR3 length: 14 amino acids. In DNA form, the CDR3 reads TGTGCCAGCAGTTTCGGAGGGGCTAACTATGGCTACACCTTC. It yields the protein CASSFGGANYGYTF.

The chain combines TRBV3-1 (or the pseudogene TRBV3-2) with TRBJ2-1; the D gene is possibly TRBD1 (6 bases). Germline values: CDR1 LGHDT, CDR2 YNNKEL (reference sequence). The CDR3 is 18 amino acids. Trimming stripped 4 bases from V and 0 bases from J, with 19 bases between. This chain's CDR3 is CASSLPLAHRASYNEQFF. In DNA, the CDR3 is TGTGCCAGCAGCCTCCCCCTGGCCCACAGGGCCTCCTACAATGAGCAGTTCTTC.

The chain combines TRBV6-1 with TRBJ2-3; D is possibly TRBD2 (5 bases). V lost 1 base, J lost 4 bases, and 15 bases lay in between. CDR1 is MNHNS and CDR2 is SASEGT in the germline V gene. The CDR3 is 16 residues long. The CDR3 DNA reads as TGTGCCAGCAGTGAAGAAGCGGCTCCTGGATCAGATACGCAGTATTTT. Amino acids: CASSEEAAPGSDTQYF.

The genes are TRBV13 and TRBJ2-3, with 8 bases identical to TRBD1. Looked up from germline, CDR1 is PRHDT and CDR2 is FYEKMQ (reference sequence). CDR3 length equals 14 residues. V trimming: 5 bases; J trimming: 4 bases; junction bases outside the gene matches: 5. The CDR3 spells CASSNRGKADTQYF. CDR3 nucleotide sequence: TGTGCCAGCAGCAACAGGGGGAAGGCAGATACGCAGTATTTT.

The genes are TRBV6-5 and TRBJ1-5; 7 nucleotides agree with TRBD1. V trimming: 4 bases; J trimming: 0 bases; junction bases outside the gene matches: 6. The CDR3 is 16 residues long. CDR1 is MNHEY, CDR2 SVGAGI, per germline. The CDR3 bases are TGTGCCAGCAGTTCATCGGGACAGCGTAGCAATCAGCCCCAGCATTTT. Residues: CASSSSGQRSNQPQHF.

The rearrangement uses TRBV3-1 (or the pseudogene TRBV3-2) and TRBJ1-2; perhaps TRBD1 as D (6 bases). The germline V and J ends were trimmed by 1 base and 4 bases, with 16 bases remaining between them. The CDR3 has 16 residues. Germline lookup yields CDR1 LGHDT and CDR2 YNNKEL (reference sequence). The CDR3 loop reads CASSQAYAGAVYGYTF. CDR3 bases: TGTGCCAGCAGCCAAGCATATGCAGGGGCGGTCTATGGCTACACCTTC.

V is TRBV6-5 and J is TRBJ2-6; D possibly corresponds to TRBD1 (6 bases). Deletions cut 0 bases from V and 2 bases from J, with 8 bases between. The CDR3 extends over 16 amino acids. The germline V gene encodes CDR1 MNHEY and CDR2 SVGAGI. Written as DNA, the CDR3 is TGTGCCAGCAGTTACTCGACAGGTGCTGGGGCCAACGTCCTGACTTTC. This codes for CASSYSTGAGANVLTF.

This chain joins TRBV5-1 and TRBJ2-7; 10 bases are shared with TRBD1. Germline lookup yields CDR1 SGHRS and CDR2 YFSETQ. The CDR3 is 15 residues long. The V segment lost 4 bases and the J segment 6 bases; nucleotides outside the gene matches: 10. CDR3 coding DNA: TGCGCCAGCAGCCCGGACAGGGGGGGAATGGGCGAGCAGTACTTC. Protein: CASSPDRGGMGEQYF.

The chain couples TRBV11-2 to TRBJ2-2; perhaps TRBD2 as D (6 bases). CDR1 is SGHAT and CDR2 is FQNNGV in the germline V gene. This CDR3 has 16 amino acids. V gave up 7 bases and J gave up 0 bases, with 15 bases separating them. This CDR3 is CASKLRSGANTGELFF. DNA for the CDR3: TGTGCCAGCAAGCTCAGGTCGGGGGCGAACACCGGGGAGCTGTTTTTT.

The chain recombines TRBV29-1 with TRBJ2-1; tentative D call: TRBD2 (6 bases). V lost 4 bases and J lost 8, with 21 bases in between. This CDR3 is built from 15 residues. Germline V gene lookup returns CDR1 SQVTM and CDR2 ANQGSEA. CDR3 region: CSVGSIRGLRDEQFF. DNA of the CDR3: TGCAGCGTTGGGAGTATACGGGGGTTGCGGGATGAGCAGTTCTTC.

The chain couples TRBV5-1 to TRBJ2-5; D not resolved. CDR1 SGHRS and CDR2 YFSETQ come from the germline V gene. Trimming left V 4 bases short and J 0 bases short, with 7 bases between. The CDR3 runs to 13 residues. In DNA form, the CDR3 reads TGCGCCAGCAGCCACGACTACCAAGAGACCCAGTACTTC. Protein product: CASSHDYQETQYF.

J is TRBJ1-1 and V is TRBV27; D not resolved. Trimming took off 4 bases at V and 6 bases at J, with 12 bases between the two ends. The CDR3 length is 13 residues. Germline-derived CDR1 and CDR2 are MNHEY and SMNVEV (reference sequence). The CDR3 bases are TGTGCCAGCAGTTCCCGGGAGGATGCTGAAGCTTTCTTT. It encodes CASSSREDAEAFF.

This sequence joins TRBV11-2 and TRBJ2-2; 7 positions agree with TRBD2. The J segment lost 5 bases and the V segment lost 3 bases, leaving 6 bases of the junction unmatched. CDR3 size: 15 residues. Per germline, CDR1 SGHAT and CDR2 FQNNGV. The CDR3 region has the DNA TGTGCCAGCAGCTTTTCAGCGGGGTTAACCGGGGAGCTGTTTTTT. Encoded protein: CASSFSAGLTGELFF.

The chain combines TRBV7-2 with TRBJ2-3; a possible D gene is TRBD2 (7 bases). Trimming left V 0 bases short and J 6 bases short, with 13 bases between. Germline CDR1 and CDR2: SGHTA and FQGNSA. CDR3 length: 15 amino acids. CDR3 DNA: TGTGCCAGCAGCTTAGCGAGGGGGGGCCGGGATACGCAGTATTTT. It codes for CASSLARGGRDTQYF.

CDR3 coding DNA: TGTGCCAGCAGCTTAGTACTGATCACCGGGGAGCTGTTTTTT. Its translation: CASSLVLITGELFF. The V gene is TRBV7-2, the J gene TRBJ2-2; D gene uncertain. The CDR3 is 14 amino acids. The V end was cut by 1 base, the J end by 4 bases, with 7 bases between. CDR1 and CDR2 from the germline V gene are SGHTA and FQGNSA.

The genes are TRBV7-9 and TRBJ1-6; TRBD1 aligns across 11 bases. In germline, CDR1 is SEHNR, CDR2 FQNEAQ (reference sequence). J was trimmed by 6 bases and V by 4 bases; bases with no gene match: 5. There are 16 residues in the CDR3. CDR3 sequence (DNA): TGTGCCAGCAGCTACTCGGACAGGGGGCCTAATTCACCCCTCCACTTT. It encodes CASSYSDRGPNSPLHF.

This rearrangement joins TRBV5-1 to TRBJ2-7; the D gene is possibly TRBD1 (5 bases). The germline V gene has CDR1 SGHRS and CDR2 YFSETQ. The CDR3 runs 13 residues. The V end was cut by 3 bases, the J end by 6 bases, with 13 bases between. The CDR3 bases are TGCGCCAGCAGCTCTACCCAGGGTGGCGAGCAGTACTTC. Encoded protein: CASSSTQGGEQYF.

V and J are TRBV11-2 and TRBJ1-6, with 9 nucleotides matching TRBD1. This CDR3 is 17 amino acids long. V gave up 5 bases and J gave up 10 bases; unmatched junction bases: 15. CDR1 is SGHAT and CDR2 is FQNNGV in the germline V gene. The CDR3 bases are TGTGCCAGCAGCGCACAGGGGGCGCTAGACCCCACCTCACCCCTCCACTTT. It codes for CASSAQGALDPTSPLHF.

This chain uses TRBV5-5 with TRBJ2-7; TRBD1 matches 7 bases. The CDR3 extends over 12 amino acids. V shed 4 bases, J shed 4 bases, and the junction held 2 bases outside the gene matches. CDR1 is SGHKS and CDR2 is YYEKEE in the germline V gene (reference sequence). CDR3 sequence: CASSRQGYEQYF. The CDR3 DNA sequence: TGTGCCAGCAGCAGACAGGGATACGAGCAGTACTTC.

The chain links TRBV9 to TRBJ1-1, with 9 bases aligning to TRBD1. Per germline, CDR1 SGDLS and CDR2 YYNGEE. Germline trimming cut 2 bases from V and 3 bases from J; bases unmatched to any gene: 5. The CDR3 totals 15 residues. CDR3 region: CASSVYTGGDTEAFF. The DNA of the CDR3 is TGTGCCAGCAGCGTGTATACAGGGGGCGACACTGAAGCTTTCTTT.

CDR3 in amino acids: CASISGGYEQYF. The DNA for the CDR3 is TGTGCCAGCATCTCGGGGGGGTATGAGCAGTACTTC. V usage is TRBV27 and J usage is TRBJ2-7; TRBD2 aligns across 8 bases. Germline trimming cut 7 bases from V and 7 bases from J; bases unmatched to any gene: 6. CDR3 length: 12 amino acids. The germline V gene has CDR1 MNHEY and CDR2 SMNVEV (reference sequence).

The genes are TRBV19 and TRBJ2-5, with 9 bases aligning to TRBD1. The V segment lost 6 bases and the J segment 7 bases; nucleotides outside the gene matches: 6. Germline V gives CDR1 LNHDA, CDR2 SQIVND (reference sequence). The CDR3 extends over 13 amino acids. In nucleotides, the CDR3 is TGTGCCAGTAGCAGACAGGGGGAGGCGACCCAGTACTTC. It translates to CASSRQGEATQYF.